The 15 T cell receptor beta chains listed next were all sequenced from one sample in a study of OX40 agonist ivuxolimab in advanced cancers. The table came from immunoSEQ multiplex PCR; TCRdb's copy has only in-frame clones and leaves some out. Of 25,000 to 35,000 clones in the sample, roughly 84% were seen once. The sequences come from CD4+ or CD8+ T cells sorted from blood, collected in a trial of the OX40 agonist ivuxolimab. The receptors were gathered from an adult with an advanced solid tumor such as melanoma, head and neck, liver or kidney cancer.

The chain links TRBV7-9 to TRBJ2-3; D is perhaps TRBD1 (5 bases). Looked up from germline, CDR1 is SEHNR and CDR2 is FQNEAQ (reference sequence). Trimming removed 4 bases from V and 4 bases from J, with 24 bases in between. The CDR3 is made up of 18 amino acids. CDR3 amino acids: CASSSTESVRVFSDTQYF. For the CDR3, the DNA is TGTGCCAGCAGCTCCACCGAATCGGTCAGGGTTTTTTCAGATACGCAGTATTTT.

CDR3 sequence: CASSLGVASAFF. CDR3 DNA: TGTGCCAGCAGCTTAGGGGTGGCTAGTGCTTTCTTT. The chain combines TRBV7-9 with TRBJ1-1, with no clear D. The CDR3 totals 12 residues. Trimming left V 1 base short and J 11 bases short, with 11 bases between. Per germline, CDR1 SEHNR and CDR2 FQNEAQ (reference sequence).

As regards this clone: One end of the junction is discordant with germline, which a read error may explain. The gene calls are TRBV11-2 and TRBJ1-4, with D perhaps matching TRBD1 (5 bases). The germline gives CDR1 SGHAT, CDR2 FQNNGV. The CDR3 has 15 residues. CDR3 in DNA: TGTGCCAGCAGCCCTTACGGGGGAGGGTTGGACGAAACTGTTTTT. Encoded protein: CASSPYGGGLDETVF.

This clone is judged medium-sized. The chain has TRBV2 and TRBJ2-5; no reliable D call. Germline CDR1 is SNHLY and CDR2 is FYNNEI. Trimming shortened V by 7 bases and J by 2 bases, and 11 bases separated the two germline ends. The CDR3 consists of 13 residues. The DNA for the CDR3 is TGTGCCAGCAATTCGGAGTCACAAGAGACCCAGTACTTC. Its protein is CASNSESQETQYF.

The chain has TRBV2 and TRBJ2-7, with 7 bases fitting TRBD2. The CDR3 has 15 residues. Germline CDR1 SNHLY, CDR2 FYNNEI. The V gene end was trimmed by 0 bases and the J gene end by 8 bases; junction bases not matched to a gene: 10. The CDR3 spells CASSEAKRGGGQQYF. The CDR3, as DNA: TGTGCCAGCAGTGAAGCAAAGCGGGGTGGAGGGCAGCAGTACTTC.

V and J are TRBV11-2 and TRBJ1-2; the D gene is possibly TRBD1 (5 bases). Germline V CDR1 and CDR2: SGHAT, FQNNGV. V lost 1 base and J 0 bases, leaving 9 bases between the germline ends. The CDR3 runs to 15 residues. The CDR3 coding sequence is TGTGCCAGCAGCTTAGGGGGGACTTCTAACTATGGCTACACCTTC. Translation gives CASSLGGTSNYGYTF.

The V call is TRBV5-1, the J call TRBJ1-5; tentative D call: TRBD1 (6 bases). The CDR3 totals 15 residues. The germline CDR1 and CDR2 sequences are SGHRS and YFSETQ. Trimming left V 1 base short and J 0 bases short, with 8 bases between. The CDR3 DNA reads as TGCGCCAGCAGCTTGCGGGGGGCTAGCAATCAGCCCCAGCATTTT. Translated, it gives CASSLRGASNQPQHF.

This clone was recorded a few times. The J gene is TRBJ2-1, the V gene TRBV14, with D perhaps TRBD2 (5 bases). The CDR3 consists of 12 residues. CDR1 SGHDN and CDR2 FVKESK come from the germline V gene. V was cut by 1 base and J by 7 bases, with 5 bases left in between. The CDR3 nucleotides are TGTGCCAGCAGCCAAGGCGGGAATGAGCAGTTCTTC. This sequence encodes CASSQGGNEQFF.

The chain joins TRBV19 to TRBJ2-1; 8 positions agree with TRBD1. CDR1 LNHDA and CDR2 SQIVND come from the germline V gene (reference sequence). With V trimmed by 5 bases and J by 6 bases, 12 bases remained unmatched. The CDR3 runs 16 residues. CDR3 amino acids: CASSSDGTGWGNEQFF. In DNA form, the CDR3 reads TGTGCCAGTAGTTCGGACGGGACAGGTTGGGGCAATGAGCAGTTCTTC.

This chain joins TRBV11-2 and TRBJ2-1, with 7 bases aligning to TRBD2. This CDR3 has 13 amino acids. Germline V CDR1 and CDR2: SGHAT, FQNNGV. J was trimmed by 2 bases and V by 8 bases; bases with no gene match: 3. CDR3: CASESGTYNEQFF. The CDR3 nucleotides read TGTGCCAGCGAAAGCGGGACCTACAATGAGCAGTTCTTC.

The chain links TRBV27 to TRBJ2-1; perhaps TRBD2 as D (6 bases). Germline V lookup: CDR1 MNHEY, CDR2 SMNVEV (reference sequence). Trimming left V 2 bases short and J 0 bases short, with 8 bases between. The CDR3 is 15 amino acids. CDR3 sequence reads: CASSLGTSSYNEQFF. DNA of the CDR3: TGTGCCAGCAGTTTAGGGACTTCCTCCTACAATGAGCAGTTCTTC.

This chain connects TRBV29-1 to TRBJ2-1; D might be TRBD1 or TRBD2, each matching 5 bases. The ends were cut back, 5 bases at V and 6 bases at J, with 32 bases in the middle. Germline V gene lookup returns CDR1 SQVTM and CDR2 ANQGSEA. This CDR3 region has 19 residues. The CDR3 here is CSVWGPLFGGSSIINEQFF. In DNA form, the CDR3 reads TGCAGCGTTTGGGGACCGTTGTTCGGAGGCTCATCGATTATCAATGAGCAGTTCTTC.

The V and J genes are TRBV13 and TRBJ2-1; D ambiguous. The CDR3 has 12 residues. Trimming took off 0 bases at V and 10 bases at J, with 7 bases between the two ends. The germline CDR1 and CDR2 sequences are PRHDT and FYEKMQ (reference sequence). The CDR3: CASSLGIGEQFF. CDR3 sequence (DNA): TGTGCCAGCAGCTTAGGTATCGGGGAGCAGTTCTTC.

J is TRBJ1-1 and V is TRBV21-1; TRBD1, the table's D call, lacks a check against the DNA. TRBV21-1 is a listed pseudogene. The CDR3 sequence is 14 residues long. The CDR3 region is CASSKTRDPPEAFF. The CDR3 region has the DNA TGTGCCAGCAGCAAGACCAGGGATCCCCCTGAAGCTTTCTTT.

The CDR3 nucleotides read TGTGCCAGCAGCCAAGGACAGGCCTACTCCTACAATGAGCAGTTCTTC. As protein: CASSQGQAYSYNEQFF. The chain links TRBV16 to TRBJ2-1; 7 bases match TRBD1. The CDR3 covers 16 residues. The J segment lost 0 bases and the V segment lost 2 bases, leaving 4 bases of the junction unmatched. CDR1 and CDR2 from the germline V gene are KGHSY and FQNENV.